These 18 T cell receptor beta chains were sequenced from one sample in a study of OX40 agonist ivuxolimab in advanced cancers. Using immunoSEQ multiplex PCR, the repertoire was profiled, and TCRdb retains in-frame clones only, with some absent. The sample consists of approximately 62,000 clones, 88% of them appearing once. This sample comprised CD4+ or CD8+ T cells sorted from blood, obtained in a trial of the OX40 agonist ivuxolimab. The receptors derive from an adult with an advanced solid tumor such as melanoma, head and neck, liver or kidney cancer.

The chain joins TRBV25-1 to TRBJ1-1; TRBD1 is a possible D gene (6 bases). The CDR3 sequence is 14 residues long. Germline V gene lookup returns CDR1 MGHDK and CDR2 SYGVNS. Deletions cut 5 bases from V and 0 bases from J, with 10 bases between. CDR3 DNA: TGTGCCAGCAGTAGGGACACCTTGAACACTGAAGCTTTCTTT. This sequence encodes CASSRDTLNTEAFF.

This clone is a singleton in its sample. The chain has TRBV10-3 and TRBJ1-2; D is possibly TRBD1 (6 bases). Trimming stripped 6 bases from V and 0 bases from J, with 11 bases between. Germline V gene lookup returns CDR1 ENHRY and CDR2 SYGVKD. This CDR3 has 14 residues. This chain's CDR3 is CAISRDTANYGYTF. CDR3 coding DNA: TGTGCCATCAGCCGGGACACTGCTAACTATGGCTACACCTTC.

The chain combines TRBV7-2 with TRBJ2-4, with D perhaps assigned TRBD1 or TRBD2 (5 bases each). This CDR3 has 14 residues. V gave up 4 bases and J gave up 0 bases, with 7 bases separating them. Germline assignment: CDR1 SGHTA and CDR2 FQGNSA. The CDR3 DNA follows: TGTGCCAGCAGCTCGGGGACAGCCAAAAACATTCAGTACTTC. Encoded protein: CASSSGTAKNIQYF.

V gene TRBV9 combines with J gene TRBJ2-5; perhaps TRBD2 as D (6 bases). V gave up 0 bases and J gave up 1 base, with 16 bases separating them. CDR1 is SGDLS, CDR2 YYNGEE, per germline. The CDR3 contains 17 residues. CDR3 protein: CASSVGLATSIQETQYF. The CDR3, as DNA: TGTGCCAGCAGCGTAGGCCTAGCGACATCGATCCAAGAGACCCAGTACTTC.

This clone was picked up a small number of times. For the CDR3, the DNA is TGTGCCAGCAGTGAAGTACAGGGCACCGGGGAGCTGTTTTTT. Its protein product is CASSEVQGTGELFF. The chain has TRBV6-1 and TRBJ2-2; D may be TRBD1 (6 bases). Germline V gene lookup returns CDR1 MNHNS and CDR2 SASEGT. CDR3 length equals 14 residues. Deletions cut 1 base from V and 4 bases from J, with 7 bases between.

This chain joins TRBV19 and TRBJ2-3, with 9 positions matching TRBD2. Germline lookup yields CDR1 LNHDA and CDR2 SQIVND (reference sequence). V lost 3 bases, J lost 3 bases, and 4 bases stayed unmatched. This CDR3 has 15 residues. CDR3 in amino acids: CASSIGTSGTDTQYF. As DNA, the CDR3 is TGTGCCAGTAGTATTGGTACTAGCGGGACAGATACGCAGTATTTT.

The V call is TRBV5-6, the J call TRBJ2-1, with TRBD1 matching 10 bases. J was trimmed by 6 bases and V by 3 bases; bases with no gene match: 3. CDR1 SGHDT and CDR2 YYEEEE come from the germline V gene. The CDR3 runs to 14 residues. In DNA form, the CDR3 reads TGTGCCAGCAGCTATGGGGACAGGGGCAATGAGCAGTTCTTC. The encoded protein is CASSYGDRGNEQFF.

The chain has TRBV25-1 and TRBJ2-5; 10 bases line up with TRBD1. The CDR3 is 15 residues long. Germline CDR1 reads MGHDK; CDR2 reads SYGVNS. V lost 6 bases, J lost 3 bases, and 7 bases stayed unmatched. The CDR3 nucleotides read TGTGCCAGCAGCGGGAGTGGGACAGGGGAAGAGACCCAGTACTTC. It is translated as CASSGSGTGEETQYF.

V is TRBV6-6 and J is TRBJ1-2; no firm D call. This CDR3 comprises 16 residues. The V gene's germline CDR1 is MNHNY and CDR2 SVGAGI (reference sequence). V lost 8 bases to trimming and J lost 3 bases, with 22 bases between them. The CDR3 DNA sequence: TGTGCCAGCTTTTTTTCATGGTTAGGTCCGGACTATGGCTACACCTTC. Translating it yields CASFFSWLGPDYGYTF.

V gene TRBV6-1 combines with J gene TRBJ1-5, with 9 bases fitting TRBD1. Unmatched junction bases numbered 4, after V lost 5 bases and J lost 2 bases. Germline values: CDR1 MNHNS, CDR2 SASEGT. CDR3 length equals 15 residues. The CDR3 region is CASSITGGGNQPQHF. The DNA of the CDR3 is TGTGCCAGCAGTATCACAGGGGGCGGCAATCAGCCCCAGCATTTT.

V gene TRBV4-1 combines with J gene TRBJ2-7; the D is unclear. V was shortened by 3 bases and J by 2 bases, with 11 bases between the two germline ends. The germline gives CDR1 MGHRA, CDR2 YSYEKL. The CDR3 loop spans 14 amino acids. The CDR3 region has the DNA TGCGCCAGCAGCCAGCAGGACGGTCCCTACGAGCAGTACTTC. Translation: CASSQQDGPYEQYF.

This clone was observed a single time. V gene TRBV21-1 combines with J gene TRBJ1-5. TRBV21-1 is noted as a pseudogene. This CDR3 has 18 amino acids. DNA of the CDR3: TGTGCCAGCAGCATAGGTCCTCGTGGACAGCGGGGCAATCAGCCCCAGCATTTT. Translated: CASSIGPRGQRGNQPQHF.

V gene TRBV18 combines with J gene TRBJ1-4; D gene uncertain. CDR3 length: 16 amino acids. From germline, CDR1 is KGHSH and CDR2 LQKENI. V was pared by 1 base and J by 8 bases, with 17 bases between. The CDR3 DNA follows: TGTGCCAGCTCACCACGGTTTCCTACGAAAGGGGAAAAACTGTTTTTT. Its protein product is CASSPRFPTKGEKLFF. Using reference TRBV18 and TRBJ1-4 for the parts outside the CDR3, the full variable domain is NAGVMQNPRHLVRRRGQEARLRCSPMKGHSHVYWYRQLPEEGLKFMVYLQKENIIDESGMPKERFSAEFPKEGPSILRIQQVVRGDSAAYFCASSPRFPTKGEKLFFGSGTQLSVL.

V is TRBV9 and J is TRBJ2-1; 9 bases agree with TRBD1. After removal of 7 bases from V and 0 bases from J, the junction contained 5 bases not matched to a gene. CDR1 and CDR2 from the germline V gene are SGDLS and YYNGEE. CDR3 length equals 15 residues. Here the CDR3 reads CASLPGQGSYNEQFF. Written as DNA, the CDR3 is TGTGCCAGCTTGCCGGGACAGGGCTCCTACAATGAGCAGTTCTTC. Full variable domain (remainder filled in from reference TRBV9 and TRBJ2-1): DSGVTQTPKHLITATGQRVTLRCSPRSGDLSVYWYQQSLDQGLQFLIQYYNGEERAKGNILERFSAQQFPDLHSELNLSSLELGDSALYFCASLPGQGSYNEQFFGPGTRLTVL.

V is TRBV5-1 and J is TRBJ1-3; D may be TRBD1 (5 bases). Per the germline V gene, CDR1 is SGHRS and CDR2 is YFSETQ. This CDR3 spans 14 amino acids. V lost 2 bases, J lost 7 bases, and 13 bases lay in between. The CDR3 protein is CASSFQDSGNTIYF. In nucleotides, the CDR3 is TGCGCCAGCAGCTTCCAGGATTCAGGGAACACCATATATTTT. Looking up the rest from reference TRBV5-1 and TRBJ1-3 gives the full variable domain: KAGVTQTPRYLIKTRGQQVTLSCSPISGHRSVSWYQQTPGQGLQFLFEYFSETQRNKGNFPGRFSGRQFSNSRSEMNVSTLELGDSALYLCASSFQDSGNTIYFGEGSWLTVV.

The CDR3 nucleotides read TGTGCCAGCAGCTTAGAAGTAGGTTGGACCGGGGAGCTGTTTTTT. Its translation: CASSLEVGWTGELFF. The chain uses TRBV7-9 and TRBJ2-2; D remains unclear. CDR3 length: 15 residues. The germline gives CDR1 SEHNR, CDR2 FQNEAQ (reference sequence). Trimming took off 1 base at V and 5 bases at J, with 11 bases between the two ends. Variable domain in full (rest from reference TRBV7-9 and TRBJ2-2): DTGVSQNPRHKITKRGQNVTFRCDPISEHNRLYWYRQTLGQGPEFLTYFQNEAQLEKSRLLSDRFSAERPKGSFSTLEIQRTEQGDSAMYLCASSLEVGWTGELFFGEGSRLTVL.

The chain links TRBV6-1 to TRBJ1-5; D may be TRBD1 (5 bases). Trimming left V 10 bases short and J 4 bases short, with 17 bases between. This CDR3 has 14 residues. The germline CDR1 and CDR2 sequences are MNHNS and SASEGT. CDR3 amino acids: CATIAGLVNQPQHF. The CDR3 region has the DNA TGTGCCACCATCGCAGGGCTGGTGAATCAGCCCCAGCATTTT.

This chain connects TRBV2 to TRBJ2-3, with D unresolved. The V and J ends lost 2 bases and 2 bases respectively, with 8 bases between them. Germline V gene lookup returns CDR1 SNHLY and CDR2 FYNNEI. This CDR3 has 14 residues. The CDR3, as DNA: TGTGCCAGCAGTGAACGGCAGGTCACAGATACGCAGTATTTT. Its translation is CASSERQVTDTQYF.